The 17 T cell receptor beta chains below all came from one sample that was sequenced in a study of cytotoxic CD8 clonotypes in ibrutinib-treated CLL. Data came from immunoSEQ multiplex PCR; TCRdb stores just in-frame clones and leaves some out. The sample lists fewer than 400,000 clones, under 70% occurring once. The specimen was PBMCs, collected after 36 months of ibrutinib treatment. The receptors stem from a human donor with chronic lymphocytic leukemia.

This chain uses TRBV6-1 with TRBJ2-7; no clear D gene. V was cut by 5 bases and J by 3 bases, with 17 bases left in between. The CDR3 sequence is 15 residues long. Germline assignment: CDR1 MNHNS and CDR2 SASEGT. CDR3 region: CASSPPGWQNYEQYF. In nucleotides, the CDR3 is TGTGCCAGCAGTCCCCCCGGGTGGCAGAACTACGAGCAGTACTTC.

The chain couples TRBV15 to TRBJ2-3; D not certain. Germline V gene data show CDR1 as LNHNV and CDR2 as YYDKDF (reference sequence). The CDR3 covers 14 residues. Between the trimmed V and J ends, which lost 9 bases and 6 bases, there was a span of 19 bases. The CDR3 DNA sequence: TGTGCCACAAGACCGGGCCCCTTCACGGATACGCAGTATTTT. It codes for CATRPGPFTDTQYF. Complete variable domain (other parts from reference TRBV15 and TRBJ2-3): DAMVIQNPRYQVTQFGKPVTLSCSQTLNHNVMYWYQQKSSQAPKLLFHYYDKDFNNEADTPDNFQSRRPNTSFCFLDIRSPGLGDTAMYLCATRPGPFTDTQYFGPGTRLTVL.

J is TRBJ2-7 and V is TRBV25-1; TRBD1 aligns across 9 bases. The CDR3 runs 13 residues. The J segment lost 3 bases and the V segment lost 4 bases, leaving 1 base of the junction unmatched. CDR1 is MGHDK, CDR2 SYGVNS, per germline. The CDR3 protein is CASSGGQGYEQYF. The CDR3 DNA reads TGTGCCAGCAGTGGGGGACAGGGCTACGAGCAGTACTTC.

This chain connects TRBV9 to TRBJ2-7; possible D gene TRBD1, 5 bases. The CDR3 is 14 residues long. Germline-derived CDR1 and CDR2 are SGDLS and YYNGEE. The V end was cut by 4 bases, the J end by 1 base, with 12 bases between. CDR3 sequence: CASSTQTGSYEQYF. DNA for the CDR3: TGTGCCAGCAGCACACAAACAGGATCCTACGAGCAGTACTTC.

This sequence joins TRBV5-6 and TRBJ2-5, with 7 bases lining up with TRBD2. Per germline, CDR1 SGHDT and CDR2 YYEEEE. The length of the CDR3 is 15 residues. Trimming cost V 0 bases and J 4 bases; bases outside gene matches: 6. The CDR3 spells CASSLVAGDLETQYF. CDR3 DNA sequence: TGTGCCAGCAGCTTGGTTGCGGGGGACTTAGAGACCCAGTACTTC.

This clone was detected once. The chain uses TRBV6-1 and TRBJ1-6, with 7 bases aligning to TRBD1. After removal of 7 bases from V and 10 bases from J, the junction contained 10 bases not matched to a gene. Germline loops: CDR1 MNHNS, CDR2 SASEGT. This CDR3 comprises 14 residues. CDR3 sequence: CASTAGQLTSPLHF. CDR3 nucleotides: TGTGCCAGCACCGCGGGACAGCTTACATCACCCCTCCACTTT.

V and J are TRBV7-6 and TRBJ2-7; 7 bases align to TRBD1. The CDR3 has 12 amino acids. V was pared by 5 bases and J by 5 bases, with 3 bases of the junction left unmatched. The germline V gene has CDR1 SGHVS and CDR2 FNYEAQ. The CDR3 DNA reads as TGTGCCAGCAGCCCGGGACAGCACGAGCAGTACTTC. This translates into CASSPGQHEQYF.

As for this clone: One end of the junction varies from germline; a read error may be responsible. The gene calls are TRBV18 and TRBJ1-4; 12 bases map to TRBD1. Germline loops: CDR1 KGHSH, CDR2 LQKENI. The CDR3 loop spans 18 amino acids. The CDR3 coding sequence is TGTGCCAGCTCACCTCCGGGACAGGGGGCACCAACTAATGAAAAACTTTTTTTT. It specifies CASSPPGQGAPTNEKLFF. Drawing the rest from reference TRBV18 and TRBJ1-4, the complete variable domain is NAGVMQNPRHLVRRRGQEARLRCSPMKGHSHVYWYRQLPEEGLKFMVYLQKENIIDESGMPKERFSAEFPKEGPSILRIQQVVRGDSAAYFCASSPPGQGAPTNEKLFFGSGTQLSVL.

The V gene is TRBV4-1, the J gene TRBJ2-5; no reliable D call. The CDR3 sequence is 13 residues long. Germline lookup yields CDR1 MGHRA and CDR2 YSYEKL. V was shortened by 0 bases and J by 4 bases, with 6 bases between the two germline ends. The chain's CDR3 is CASSQDERETQYF. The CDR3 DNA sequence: TGCGCCAGCAGCCAAGATGAGCGAGAGACCCAGTACTTC.

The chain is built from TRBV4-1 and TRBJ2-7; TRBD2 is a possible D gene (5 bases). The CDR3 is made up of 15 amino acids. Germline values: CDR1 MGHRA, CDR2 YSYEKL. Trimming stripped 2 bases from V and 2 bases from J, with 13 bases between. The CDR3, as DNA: TGCGCCAGCAGCCAATCAAGCGGAGAGACCTACGAGCAGTACTTC. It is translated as CASSQSSGETYEQYF.

The CDR3 DNA reads as TGTGCCAGCAGCCCACAGGGACCCAGCACAGATACGCAGTATTTT. This encodes CASSPQGPSTDTQYF. The chain links TRBV11-3 to TRBJ2-3; the D gene is possibly TRBD1 (6 bases). V dropped 5 bases and J dropped 0 bases, with 12 bases sitting between them. Germline values: CDR1 SGHNT, CDR2 YENEEA. The CDR3 spans 15 residues.

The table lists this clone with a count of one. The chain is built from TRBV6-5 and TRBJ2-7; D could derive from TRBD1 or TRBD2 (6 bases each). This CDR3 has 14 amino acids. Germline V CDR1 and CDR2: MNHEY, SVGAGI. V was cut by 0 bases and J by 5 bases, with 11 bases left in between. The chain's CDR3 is CASSYSGGSHEQYF. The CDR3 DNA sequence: TGTGCCAGCAGTTACTCAGGGGGGTCCCACGAGCAGTACTTC.

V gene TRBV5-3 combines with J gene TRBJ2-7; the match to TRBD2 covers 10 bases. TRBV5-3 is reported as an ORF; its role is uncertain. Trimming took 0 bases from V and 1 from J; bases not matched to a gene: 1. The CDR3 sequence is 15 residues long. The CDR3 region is CARSLDSGGSYEQYF. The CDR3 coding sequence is TGTGCCAGAAGCTTGGATAGCGGGGGGTCCTACGAGCAGTACTTC.

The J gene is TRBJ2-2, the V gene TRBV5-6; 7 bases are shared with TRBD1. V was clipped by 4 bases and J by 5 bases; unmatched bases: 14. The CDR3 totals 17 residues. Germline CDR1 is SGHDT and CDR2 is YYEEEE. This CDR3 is CASSPSLRGLRTGELFF. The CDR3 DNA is TGTGCCAGCAGCCCCTCTCTTAGGGGGCTTAGGACCGGGGAGCTGTTTTTT.

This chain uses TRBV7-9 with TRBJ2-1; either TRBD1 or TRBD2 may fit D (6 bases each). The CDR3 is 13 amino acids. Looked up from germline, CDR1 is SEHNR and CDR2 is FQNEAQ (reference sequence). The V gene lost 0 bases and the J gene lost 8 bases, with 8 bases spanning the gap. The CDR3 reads CASSLAGGYEQFF. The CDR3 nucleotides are TGTGCCAGCAGCTTAGCGGGGGGCTATGAGCAGTTCTTC.

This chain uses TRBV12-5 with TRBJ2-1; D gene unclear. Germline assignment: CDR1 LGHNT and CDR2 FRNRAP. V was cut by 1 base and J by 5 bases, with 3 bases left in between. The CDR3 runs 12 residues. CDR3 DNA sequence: TGTGCTAGTGGTTTGGGGAACAATGAGCAGTTCTTC. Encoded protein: CASGLGNNEQFF.

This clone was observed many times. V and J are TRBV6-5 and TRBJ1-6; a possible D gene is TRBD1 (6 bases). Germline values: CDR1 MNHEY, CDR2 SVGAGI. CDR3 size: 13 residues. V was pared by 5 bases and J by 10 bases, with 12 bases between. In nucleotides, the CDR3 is TGTGCCAGCAGTCCCGGTGGGGGCTCACCCCTCCACTTT. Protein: CASSPGGGSPLHF.